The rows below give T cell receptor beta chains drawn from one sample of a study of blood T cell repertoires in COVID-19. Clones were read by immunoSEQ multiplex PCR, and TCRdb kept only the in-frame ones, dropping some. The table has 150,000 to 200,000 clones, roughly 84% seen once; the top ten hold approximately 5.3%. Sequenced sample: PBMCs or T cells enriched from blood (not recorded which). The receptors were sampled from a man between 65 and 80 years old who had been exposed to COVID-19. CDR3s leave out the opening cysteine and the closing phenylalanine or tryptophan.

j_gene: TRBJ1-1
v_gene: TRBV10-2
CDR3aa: ASRPGIESTEAF

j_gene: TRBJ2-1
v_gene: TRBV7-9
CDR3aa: ASSPTGTRISGSYNEQF

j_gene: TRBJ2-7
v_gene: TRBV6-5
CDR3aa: ASRGGSSYEQY

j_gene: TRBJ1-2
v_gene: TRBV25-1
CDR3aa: ASSEQGSSYGYT

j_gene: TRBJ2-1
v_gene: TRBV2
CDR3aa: ASSESQGNYYNEQF

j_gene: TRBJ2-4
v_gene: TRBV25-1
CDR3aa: ASSNEPGGTGANIQY

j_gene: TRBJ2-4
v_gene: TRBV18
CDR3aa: ASSPEPGGRALAKNIQY

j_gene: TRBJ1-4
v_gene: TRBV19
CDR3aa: ASSKTESEKLF

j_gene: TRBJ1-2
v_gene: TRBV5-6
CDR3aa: ASSHPTGFGGYT

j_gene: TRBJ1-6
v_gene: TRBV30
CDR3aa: AWTGTQNSPLH

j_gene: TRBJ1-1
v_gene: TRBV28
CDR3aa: ASAWPRTGGSEAF

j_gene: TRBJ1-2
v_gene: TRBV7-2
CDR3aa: ASSSTGTAGANYGYT

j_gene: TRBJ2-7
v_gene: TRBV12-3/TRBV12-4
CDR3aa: ASTAGGGYEQY

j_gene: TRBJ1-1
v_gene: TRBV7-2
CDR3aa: ASSLARRQGEAF

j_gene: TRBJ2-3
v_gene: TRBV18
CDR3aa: ASSLGLAQSDTQY

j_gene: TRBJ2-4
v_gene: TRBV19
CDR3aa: ASNSRGPKNIQY

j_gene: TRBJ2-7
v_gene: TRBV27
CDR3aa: ASSQPGTSGPNYEQY

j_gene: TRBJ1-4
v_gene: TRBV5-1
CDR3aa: ASSTGGGNEKLF

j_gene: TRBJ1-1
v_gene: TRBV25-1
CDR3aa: ASSEYAGWQNTEAF

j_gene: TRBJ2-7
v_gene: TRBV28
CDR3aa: ASHSWSGTVRHEQY

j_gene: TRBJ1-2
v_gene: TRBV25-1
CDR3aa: ASSGSSGGRGYT

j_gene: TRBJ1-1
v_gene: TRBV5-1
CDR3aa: ASSLALGPGPPEAF

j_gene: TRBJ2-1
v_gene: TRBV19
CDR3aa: ASSVLAGYNEQF